A selection of T cell receptor beta chains follows, all from one sample in a study of PD-1 blockade in classical Hodgkin lymphoma. The repertoire was sequenced with immunoSEQ multiplex PCR; TCRdb's copy has only in-frame clones and lacks some. The table has 25,000 to 35,000 clones, 70% to 85% seen once. The sequencing used CD4+ T cells from blood, collected before the fourth cycle of nivolumab. Receptors were obtained from a human donor with classical Hodgkin lymphoma. CDR3s include the opening cysteine and the closing phenylalanine or tryptophan. Each record gives: V gene, J gene, clone size, D gene, CDR3 DNA, CDR3 protein. A D gene is named only where the DNA matches it firmly. The size field is filled for only some rows; it gives once, few, many or a size class.

V: TRBV6-5; J: TRBJ2-7; size: NA; D: NA; DNA: TGTGCCAGCAGTTACACCAGGGGACGCAGCTACGAGCAGTACTTC; CDR3: CASSYTRGRSYEQYF
V: TRBV6-5; J: TRBJ1-5; size: NA; D: NA; DNA: TGTGCCAGCAGTTACTGGACACCCAGAGGCAATCAGCCCCAGCATTTT; CDR3: CASSYWTPRGNQPQHF
V: TRBV6-6; J: TRBJ2-6; size: once; D: TRBD1; DNA: TGTGCCAGCAGCGTACAGGGGGCGCACGGGGCCAACGTCCTGACTTTC; CDR3: CASSVQGAHGANVLTF
V: TRBV11-2; J: TRBJ2-2; size: NA; D: NA; DNA: TGTGCCAGCAGCATAGGGCGTAACACCGGGGAGCTGTTTTTT; CDR3: CASSIGRNTGELFF
V: TRBV5-4; J: TRBJ2-5; size: NA; D: NA; DNA: TGTGCCAGCAGCCCAACGGCGGGTAAGGAGACCCAGTACTTC; CDR3: CASSPTAGKETQYF
V: TRBV11-2; J: TRBJ2-7; size: NA; D: TRBD1; DNA: TGTGCCAGCAGCGCCCGTCTCCGGGGACAGGGGGCCTACGAGCAGTACTTC; CDR3: CASSARLRGQGAYEQYF
V: TRBV28; J: TRBJ2-1; size: NA; D: TRBD1; DNA: TGTGCCAGCACCGAACCGGGACAGAGATTGTACAATGAGCAGTTCTTC; CDR3: CASTEPGQRLYNEQFF
V: TRBV5-1; J: TRBJ1-1; size: NA; D: NA; DNA: TGCGCCAGCAGCCGGAACCCTCGGGACATGGACACTGAAGCTTTCTTT; CDR3: CASSRNPRDMDTEAFF
V: TRBV10-3; J: TRBJ2-3; size: NA; D: NA; DNA: TGTGCCATCAGTGAGTCGAGGTCGGATACGCAGTATTTT; CDR3: CAISESRSDTQYF
V: TRBV6-6; J: TRBJ1-3; size: NA; D: TRBD1; DNA: TGTGCCAGCAGTTCTTTGACAGGGTCTGGAAACACCATATATTTT; CDR3: CASSSLTGSGNTIYF
V: TRBV7-2; J: TRBJ1-1; size: NA; D: NA; DNA: TGTGCCAGCAGCTTAGGGGTCACTGAAGCTTTCTTT; CDR3: CASSLGVTEAFF
V: TRBV5-1; J: TRBJ2-5; size: NA; D: TRBD2; DNA: TGCGCCAGCAGCTTGGGCGGGAGGGCCCAAGAGACCCAGTACTTC; CDR3: CASSLGGRAQETQYF
V: TRBV6-6; J: TRBJ2-2; size: NA; D: NA; DNA: TGTGCCAGCACATCCAGGACACCTCTGGGTTCCGGGGAGCTGTTTTTT; CDR3: CASTSRTPLGSGELFF
V: TRBV18; J: TRBJ2-7; size: NA; D: NA; DNA: TGTGCCAGCTCACCAGGCGGGCTGAGCTCCTACGAGCAGTACTTC; CDR3: CASSPGGLSSYEQYF
V: TRBV2; J: TRBJ2-5; size: once; D: NA; DNA: TGTGCCAGCAGTGACGAGGGGGGAGAGACCCAGTACTTC; CDR3: CASSDEGGETQYF
V: TRBV5-6; J: TRBJ2-3; size: NA; D: NA; DNA: TGTGCCAGCAGCTTCGGGGGTCCTTTCACAGATACGCAGTATTTT; CDR3: CASSFGGPFTDTQYF
V: TRBV7-9; J: TRBJ1-3; size: NA; D: NA; DNA: TGTGCCAGCAGCTTCCAACCTTTCCACGTTGGGGCTGGAAACACCATATATTTT; CDR3: CASSFQPFHVGAGNTIYF
V: TRBV9; J: TRBJ2-1; size: NA; D: TRBD2; DNA: TGTGCCAGCAGCGTAGGGCTAGCGGGGGGGCGGAGGGCGAATGAGCAGTTCTTC; CDR3: CASSVGLAGGRRANEQFF
V: TRBV2; J: TRBJ2-1; size: NA; D: NA; DNA: TGTGCCAGCAGCCTACTATATCGCTCCTACAATGAGCAGTTCTTC; CDR3: CASSLLYRSYNEQFF
V: TRBV10-3; J: TRBJ1-4; size: once; D: TRBD1; DNA: TGTGCCATTCAGGGGACAGAGAGGGAAAAACTGTTTTTT; CDR3: CAIQGTEREKLFF
V: TRBV13; J: TRBJ2-2; size: NA; D: NA; DNA: TGTGCCAGCAGCGATCCGGGCTCCGCGACGAACACCGGGGAGCTGTTTTTT; CDR3: CASSDPGSATNTGELFF
V: TRBV10-3; J: TRBJ2-3; size: NA; D: NA; DNA: TGTGCCATCAATCCGGGACCGGGGACTAGCACAGATACGCAGTATTTT; CDR3: CAINPGPGTSTDTQYF
V: TRBV5-5; J: TRBJ2-7; size: NA; D: TRBD2; DNA: TGTGCCAGCAGCGCGGGTGGCGGGAGGAGTTACGAGCAGTACTTC; CDR3: CASSAGGGRSYEQYF
V: TRBV4-1; J: TRBJ2-5; size: few; D: TRBD2; DNA: TGCGCCAGCAGCCAAGAGTCACTAGCGGGGGGGAGGTCCCAGTACTTC; CDR3: CASSQESLAGGRSQYF
V: TRBV7-9; J: TRBJ1-2; size: NA; D: NA; DNA: TGTGCCAGCAGCCGGCTGGACCCTAACTATGGCTACACCTTC; CDR3: CASSRLDPNYGYTF
V: TRBV28; J: TRBJ1-2; size: NA; D: NA; DNA: TGTGCCAGCAGCGACATTGCCTATGGCTACACCTTC; CDR3: CASSDIAYGYTF
V: TRBV7-2; J: TRBJ2-5; size: NA; D: NA; DNA: TGTGCCAGCAGCTTTCGGACACCCCCGAGTACCCAGTACTTC; CDR3: CASSFRTPPSTQYF
V: TRBV29-1; J: TRBJ1-3; size: NA; D: NA; DNA: TGCAGCGTTGTAACTCCGGGAAACACCATATATTTT; CDR3: CSVVTPGNTIYF
V: TRBV30; J: TRBJ1-4; size: NA; D: TRBD1; DNA: TGTGCCTGGAGTGTACGGTTACAGGGGAATGAAAAACTGTTTTTT; CDR3: CAWSVRLQGNEKLFF
V: TRBV10-3; J: TRBJ2-7; size: NA; D: NA; DNA: TGTGCCATCAGTGAGTCGGGGGGCAGGGACGAGCAGTACTTC; CDR3: CAISESGGRDEQYF
V: TRBV20-1; J: TRBJ1-1; size: NA; D: TRBD1; DNA: TGCAGTGCCCTGCAGGGGGCGCAAGCTTTCTTT; CDR3: CSALQGAQAFF
V: TRBV5-4; J: TRBJ2-1; size: NA; D: NA; DNA: TGTGCCAGCAGCTTGGGGGCCTACAATGAGCAGTTCTTC; CDR3: CASSLGAYNEQFF
V: TRBV19; J: TRBJ2-7; size: NA; D: NA; DNA: TGTGCCAGTAGTATAGACTACAGACGACAGACGTCCTACGAGCAGTACTTC; CDR3: CASSIDYRRQTSYEQYF